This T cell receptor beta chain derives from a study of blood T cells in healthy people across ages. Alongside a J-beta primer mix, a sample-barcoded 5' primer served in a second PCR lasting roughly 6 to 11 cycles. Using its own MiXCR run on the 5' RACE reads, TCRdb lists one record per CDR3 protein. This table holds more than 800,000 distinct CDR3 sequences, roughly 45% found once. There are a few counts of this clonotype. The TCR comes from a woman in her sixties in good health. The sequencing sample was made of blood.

The CDR3 reads CASSLSEPGNTEAFF. CDR3 bases: TGCGCCAGCAGCCTATCGGAACCAGGGAACACTGAAGCTTTCTTT. V is TRBV5-1 and J is TRBJ1-1; D ambiguous. Per germline, CDR1 SGHRS and CDR2 YFSETQ. The CDR3 is 15 residues long. Between the trimmed V and J ends, which lost 4 bases and 1 base, there was a span of 14 bases.